The 12 T cell receptor beta chains reported below all come from one sample, sequenced in a study of human T cells and chemical hapten exposure. Sample time point: patch test 1, 2 weeks after DPC sensitization. Treatment of the sample: therapeutic diphenylcyclopropenone sensitization with weekly scalp DPC. TCRdb passed the RACE reads through MiXCR, listing each CDR3 protein once. In the table there are 95,000 to 130,000 distinct CDR3 sequences, 12% of which are singletons. The material sequenced was whole blood, taken in connection with sensitization to the hapten diphenylcyclopropenone (DPC). The source is a woman between 45 and 60 years old with alopecia areata. Some clones in this sample may be carry-over from other donors' samples.

This clonotype was seen only a few times. This chain connects TRBV18 to TRBJ1-6; the match to TRBD1 covers 7 bases. V lost 3 bases, J lost 9 bases, and 8 bases stayed unmatched. There are 15 residues in the CDR3. Per germline, CDR1 KGHSH and CDR2 LQKENI. The CDR3 here is CASSPNLRDSSPLHF. The CDR3, as DNA: TGTGCCAGCTCACCTAACCTCCGGGACAGTTCACCCCTCCACTTT. Complete variable domain (other parts from reference TRBV18 and TRBJ1-6): NAGVMQNPRHLVRRRGQEARLRCSPMKGHSHVYWYRQLPEEGLKFMVYLQKENIIDESGMPKERFSAEFPKEGPSILRIQQVVRGDSAAYFCASSPNLRDSSPLHFGNGTRLTVT.

This clonotype appeared a few times. The V gene is TRBV27, the J gene TRBJ1-1; 8 bases are shared with TRBD1. This CDR3 contains 16 residues. V gave up 4 bases and J gave up 13 bases; unmatched junction bases: 20. Germline V gene sequence: CDR1 MNHEY, CDR2 SMNVEV (reference sequence). The CDR3 loop reads CASSSGQGGMNTGFFF. The CDR3 DNA follows: TGTGCCAGCAGTTCCGGACAGGGAGGGATGAACACTGGTTTTTTCTTT.

This clonotype has more than one count but fewer than ten. The chain uses TRBV11-2 and TRBJ2-3, with 10 bases fitting TRBD2. The CDR3 runs to 16 residues. The germline CDR1 and CDR2 sequences are SGHAT and FQNNGV. J gave up 5 bases and V 4 bases, and 9 bases lay outside the gene matches. CDR3 nucleotide sequence: TGTGCCAGCAGCTCCAATCTAGCGGGAGAGGTAGATACGCAGTATTTT. Translating gives CASSSNLAGEVDTQYF.

Only a few counts were recorded for this clonotype. The chain employs TRBV11-2 and TRBJ2-1; D perhaps matches TRBD2 (5 bases). The germline V gene has CDR1 SGHAT and CDR2 FQNNGV. The CDR3 contains 16 residues. V was pared by 4 bases and J by 2 bases, with 15 bases between. CDR3 sequence (DNA): TGTGCCAGCAGCTCCTCACTAGGCGCCGCCTACAATGAGCAGTTCTTC. It codes for CASSSSLGAAYNEQFF. Based on the CDR3 plus reference TRBV11-2 and TRBJ2-1, the full variable domain is EAGVAQSPRYKIIEKRQSVAFWCNPISGHATLYWYQQILGQGPKLLIQFQNNGVVDDSQLPKDRFSAERLKGVDSTLKIQPAKLEDSAVYLCASSSSLGAAYNEQFFGPGTRLTVL.

In its sample, this clonotype was seen many times. The chain recombines TRBV9 with TRBJ2-3; TRBD2 might be the D (6 bases). Trimming removed 4 bases at V and 0 bases at J, with 21 bases between. The CDR3 is 18 amino acids. Germline-derived CDR1 and CDR2 are SGDLS and YYNGEE. CDR3 in amino acids: CASSPYLPRGTSTDTQYF. CDR3 nucleotide sequence: TGTGCCAGCAGCCCTTATCTCCCTAGAGGGACTAGCACAGATACGCAGTATTTT.

This clonotype was seen at least ten times. V is TRBV2 and J is TRBJ2-1; D unclear. The CDR3 contains 13 residues. V gave up 0 bases and J gave up 12 bases, with 12 bases separating them. Germline values: CDR1 SNHLY, CDR2 FYNNEI. DNA of the CDR3: TGTGCCAGCAGTGAAGCCCTAGGGCTCGGGCAGTTCTTC. Translating it yields CASSEALGLGQFF.

This clonotype was recorded at least ten times. J is TRBJ1-5 and V is TRBV6-2 or TRBV6-3; D gene unclear. Trimming took 8 bases from V and 3 from J, leaving 14 bases between them. The CDR3 loop spans 14 amino acids. CDR1 and CDR2 (germline): MNHEY, SVGEGT. CDR3 in amino acids: CASWTGSLNQPQHF. CDR3 DNA sequence: TGTGCCAGCTGGACTGGGAGTCTCAATCAGCCCCAGCATTTT.

This sequence joins TRBV6-5 and TRBJ1-5, with D possibly TRBD1 on 5 matching bases. This CDR3 comprises 13 residues. V was shortened by 10 bases and J by 0 bases, with 10 bases between the two germline ends. Germline CDR1 MNHEY, CDR2 SVGAGI. The CDR3 loop is CATGSYSNQPQHF. Here the CDR3 DNA reads TGTGCCACAGGGAGCTATAGCAATCAGCCCCAGCATTTT.

There are a few counts of this clonotype. The chain uses TRBV19 and TRBJ1-5, with a weak D call TRBD1 (5 bases). The CDR3 totals 15 residues. Trimming removed 1 base from V and 6 bases from J, with 13 bases in between. Germline lookup yields CDR1 LNHDA and CDR2 SQIVND (reference sequence). This chain's CDR3 is CASSIAQGRSQPQHF. The CDR3 DNA is TGTGCCAGTAGTATAGCCCAGGGCAGAAGTCAGCCCCAGCATTTT. Using reference TRBV19 and TRBJ1-5 for the parts outside the CDR3, the full variable domain is DGGITQSPKYLFRKEGQNVTLSCEQNLNHDAMYWYRQDPGQGLRLIYYSQIVNDFQKGDIAEGYSVSREKKESFPLTVTSAQKNPTAFYLCASSIAQGRSQPQHFGDGTRLSIL.

This clonotype showed up many times. This sequence joins TRBV29-1 and TRBJ2-5; 9 bases map to TRBD1. The V gene end was trimmed by 2 bases and the J gene end by 4 bases; junction bases not matched to a gene: 2. Germline loops: CDR1 SQVTM, CDR2 ANQGSEA. The CDR3 extends over 13 amino acids. The chain's CDR3 is CSVERDRAETQYF. The CDR3 bases are TGCAGCGTTGAAAGGGACAGGGCAGAGACCCAGTACTTC.

This clonotype was seen only a few times. The J gene is TRBJ2-7, the V gene TRBV7-9; D is undetermined. The CDR3 is 16 amino acids. Germline V CDR1 and CDR2: SEHNR, FQNEAQ (reference sequence). Between the trimmed V and J ends, which lost 2 bases and 0 bases, there was a span of 14 bases. Here the CDR3 DNA reads TGTGCCAGCAGCTTATTTCTTAGGTTCAGCTCCTACGAGCAGTACTTC. Translation gives CASSLFLRFSSYEQYF.

This clonotype showed up many times. This chain uses TRBV23-1 with TRBJ1-6; possible D gene TRBD1, 5 bases. Being an ORF, TRBV23-1 has a function that is uncertain. The CDR3 has 20 amino acids. V lost 6 bases to trimming and J lost 5 bases, with 29 bases between them. The CDR3 DNA is TGCGCCAGCAGCCGAATCTCCGCGGGACTCCTGGACAAGAATAATTCACCCCTCCACTTT. This codes for CASSRISAGLLDKNNSPLHF.